This T cell receptor beta chain was sequenced during a study of blood T cell repertoires in COVID-19. Method: immunoSEQ multiplex PCR; TCRdb's copy keeps in-frame clones and lacks some. This table has some 190,000 clones, 70% to 90% appearing once. V was cut by 1 base and J by 0 bases, with 16 bases left in between. The CDR3 sequence is 18 residues long. The germline V gene has CDR1 SGHTA and CDR2 FQGNSA. This rearrangement joins TRBV7-2 to TRBJ1-3, with D unclear. This TCR was sampled from an elderly woman with acute or convalescent COVID-19. The sample comprised peripheral blood. The CDR3 loop is CASSLGGSVPFSGNTIYF. The CDR3 DNA is TGTGCCAGCAGCTTAGGAGGCTCAGTCCCCTTCTCTGGAAACACCATATATTTT.